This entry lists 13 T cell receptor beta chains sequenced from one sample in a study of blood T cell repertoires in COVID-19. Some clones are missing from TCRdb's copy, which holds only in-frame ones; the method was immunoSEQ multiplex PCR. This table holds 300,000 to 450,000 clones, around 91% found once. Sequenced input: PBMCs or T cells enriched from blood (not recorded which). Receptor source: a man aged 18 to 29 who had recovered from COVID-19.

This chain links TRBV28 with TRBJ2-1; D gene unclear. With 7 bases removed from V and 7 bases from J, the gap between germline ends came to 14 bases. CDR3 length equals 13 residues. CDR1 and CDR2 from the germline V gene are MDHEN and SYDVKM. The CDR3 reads CASTIPLGNEQFF. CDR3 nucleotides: TGTGCCAGCACCATCCCCCTAGGAAATGAGCAGTTCTTC.

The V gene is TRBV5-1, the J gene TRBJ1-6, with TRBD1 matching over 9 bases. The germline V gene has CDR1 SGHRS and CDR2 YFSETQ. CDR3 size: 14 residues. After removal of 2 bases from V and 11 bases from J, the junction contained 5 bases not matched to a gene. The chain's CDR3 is CASSLGQGKAPLHF. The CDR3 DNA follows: TGCGCCAGCAGCTTAGGACAGGGGAAGGCACCCCTCCACTTT.

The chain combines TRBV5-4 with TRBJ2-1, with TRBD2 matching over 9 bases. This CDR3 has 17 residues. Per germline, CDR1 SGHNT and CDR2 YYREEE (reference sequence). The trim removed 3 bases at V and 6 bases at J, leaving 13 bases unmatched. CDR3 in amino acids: CASSWRLAEPPRNEQFF. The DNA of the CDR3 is TGTGCCAGCAGCTGGCGACTAGCGGAGCCCCCCCGCAATGAGCAGTTCTTC. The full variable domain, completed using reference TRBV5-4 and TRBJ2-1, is ETGVTQSPTHLIKTRGQQVTLRCSSQSGHNTVSWYQQALGQGPQFIFQYYREEENGRGNFPPRFSGLQFPNYSSELNVNALELDDSALYLCASSWRLAEPPRNEQFFGPGTRLTVL.

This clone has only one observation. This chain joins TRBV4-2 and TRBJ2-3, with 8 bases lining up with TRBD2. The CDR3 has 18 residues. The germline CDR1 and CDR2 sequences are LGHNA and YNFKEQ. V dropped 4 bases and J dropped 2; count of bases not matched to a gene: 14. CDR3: CASSLRGGRGEFTDTQYF. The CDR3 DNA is TGTGCCAGCAGCCTACGGGGGGGGCGGGGAGAGTTCACAGATACGCAGTATTTT.

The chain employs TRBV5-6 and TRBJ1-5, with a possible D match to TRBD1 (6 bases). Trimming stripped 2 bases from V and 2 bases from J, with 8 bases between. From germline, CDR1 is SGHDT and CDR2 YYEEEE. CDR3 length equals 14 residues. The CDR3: CASSFSGGNQPQHF. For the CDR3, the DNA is TGTGCCAGCAGCTTTTCAGGGGGCAATCAGCCCCAGCATTTT.

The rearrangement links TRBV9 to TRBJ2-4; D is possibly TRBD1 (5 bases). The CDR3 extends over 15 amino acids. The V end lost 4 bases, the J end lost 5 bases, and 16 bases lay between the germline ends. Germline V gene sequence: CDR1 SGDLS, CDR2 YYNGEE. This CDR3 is CASSRRQSDQNIQYF. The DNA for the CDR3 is TGTGCCAGCAGCAGACGACAGAGTGATCAAAACATTCAGTACTTC.

This chain's CDR3 is CASSYAYRLNTEAFF. The CDR3 region has the DNA TGTGCCAGCAGCTACGCCTACAGGTTGAACACTGAAGCTTTCTTT. The V and J genes are TRBV28 and TRBJ1-1; the D gene is possibly TRBD1 (5 bases). Trimming stripped 6 bases from V and 0 bases from J, with 14 bases between. The CDR3 sequence is 15 residues long. CDR1 is MDHEN, CDR2 SYDVKM, per germline.

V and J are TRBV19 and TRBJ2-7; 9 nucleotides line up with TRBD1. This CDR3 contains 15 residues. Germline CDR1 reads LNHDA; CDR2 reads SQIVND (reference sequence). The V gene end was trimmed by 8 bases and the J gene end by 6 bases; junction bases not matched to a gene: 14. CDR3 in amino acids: CASGPKGQGLSEQYF. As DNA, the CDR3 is TGTGCCAGTGGGCCTAAGGGACAGGGTTTATCCGAGCAGTACTTC.

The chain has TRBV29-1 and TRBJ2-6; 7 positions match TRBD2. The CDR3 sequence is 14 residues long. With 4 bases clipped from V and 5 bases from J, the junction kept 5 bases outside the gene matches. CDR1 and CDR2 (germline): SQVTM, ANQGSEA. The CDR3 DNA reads TGCAGCGTTGGGGGGGGAAATAGGGCCAACGTCCTGACTTTC. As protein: CSVGGGNRANVLTF.

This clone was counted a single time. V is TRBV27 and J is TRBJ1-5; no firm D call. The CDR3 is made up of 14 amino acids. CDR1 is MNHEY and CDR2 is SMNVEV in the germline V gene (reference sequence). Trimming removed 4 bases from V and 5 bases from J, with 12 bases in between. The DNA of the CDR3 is TGTGCCAGCAGTTGGACTCCAAGGGATCAGCCCCAGCATTTT. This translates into CASSWTPRDQPQHF.

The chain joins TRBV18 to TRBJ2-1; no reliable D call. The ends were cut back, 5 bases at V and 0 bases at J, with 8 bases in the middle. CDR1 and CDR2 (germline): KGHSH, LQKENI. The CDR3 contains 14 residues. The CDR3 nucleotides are TGTGCCAGCTCAGCCACGAGCTCCTACAATGAGCAGTTCTTC. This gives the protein CASSATSSYNEQFF.

CDR3 DNA sequence: TGTGCCAGCAGTGAATACCGGACTAGCGGGGGGGAGCGGAAGTTCTTC. Translated: CASSEYRTSGGERKFF. This chain uses TRBV25-1 with TRBJ2-1; 15 bases fit TRBD2. This CDR3 contains 16 residues. Germline loops: CDR1 MGHDK, CDR2 SYGVNS. V shed 0 bases, J shed 14 bases, and the junction held 8 bases outside the gene matches.

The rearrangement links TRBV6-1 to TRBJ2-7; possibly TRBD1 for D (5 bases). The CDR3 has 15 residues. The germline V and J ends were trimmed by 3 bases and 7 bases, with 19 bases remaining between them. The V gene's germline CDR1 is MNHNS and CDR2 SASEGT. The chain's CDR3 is CASSDDRGILREQYF. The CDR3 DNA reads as TGTGCCAGCAGTGATGATAGGGGAATTCTGCGAGAGCAGTACTTC.